This entry is about one T cell receptor beta chain. This clonotype has more than one count but fewer than ten. This receptor's antigen is unknown. No base quality information exists; no much larger clone differs at one position. The data derive from a study of response to subunit inactivated influenza vaccine (dated by TCRdb to between 2017 and 2018). Context from the whole study: Deep quantitative T cell receptor repertoire profiling was used in the study to track responses to a trivalent subunit inactivated influenza vaccine.

Receptor libraries were prepared by RT-PCR. Sequencing was carried out with an Illumina HiSeq 2500. Clones were called with MiXCR by TCRdb after fastp trimmed the public reads at Q25, and only in-frame beta chains were retained. One record per CDR3 amino acid sequence lists the most common genes and DNA. A total of a few hundred thousand distinct CDR3 sequences appear in this sample, 7.2% of them only once. Around 13% of the sample goes to the ten largest clones. V lost 2 bases and J lost 0 bases; the stretch between them is 6 bases long. Including the terminal cysteine and phenylalanine, the CDR3 comprises 14 residues. The retained sequence is limited to the CDR3, 42 bases, with the frame set at the first base. On the study overall, not on this receptor specifically: The authors suggested that each seasonal influenza vaccination may recruit only a limited number of new T cells.

The chain links TRBV23-1 with TRBJ2-3; the D segment cannot be called with confidence. TRBV23-1 is placed among ORFs of uncertain function. The starting material was PBMCs from blood, obtained approximately 25 months after vaccination. This clonotype originated in a man between 50 and 69 years old who received an inactivated influenza vaccine. Donor details come from another sample of the same person, matched by shared clones. DNA sequence: TGCGCCAGCAGTCAACCCTCTAGCACAGATACGCAGTATTTT. Its translation is CASSQPSSTDTQYF.